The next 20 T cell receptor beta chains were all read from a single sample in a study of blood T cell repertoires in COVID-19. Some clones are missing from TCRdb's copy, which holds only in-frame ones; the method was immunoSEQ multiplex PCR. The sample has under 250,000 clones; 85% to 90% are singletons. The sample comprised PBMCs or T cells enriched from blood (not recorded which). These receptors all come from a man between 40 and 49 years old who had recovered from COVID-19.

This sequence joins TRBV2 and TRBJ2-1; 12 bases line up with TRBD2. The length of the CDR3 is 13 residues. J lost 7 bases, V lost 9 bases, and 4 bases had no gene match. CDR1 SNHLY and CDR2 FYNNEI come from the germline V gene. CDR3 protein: CASSGTSGNEQFF. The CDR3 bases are TGTGCCAGTAGCGGGACTAGCGGGAATGAGCAGTTCTTC.

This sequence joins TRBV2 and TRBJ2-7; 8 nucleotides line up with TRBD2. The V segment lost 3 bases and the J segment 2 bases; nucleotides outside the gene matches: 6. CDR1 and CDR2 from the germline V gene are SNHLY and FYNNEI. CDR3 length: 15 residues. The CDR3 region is CASSEGPGGTYEQYF. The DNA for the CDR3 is TGTGCCAGCAGTGAGGGACCGGGAGGGACCTACGAGCAGTACTTC.

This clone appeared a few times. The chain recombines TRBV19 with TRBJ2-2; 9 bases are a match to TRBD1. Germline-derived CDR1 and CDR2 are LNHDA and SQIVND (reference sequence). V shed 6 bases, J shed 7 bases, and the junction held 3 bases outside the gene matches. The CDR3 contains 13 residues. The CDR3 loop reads CASRTGGSGELFF. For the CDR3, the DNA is TGTGCCAGTAGGACAGGGGGTAGCGGGGAGCTGTTTTTT.

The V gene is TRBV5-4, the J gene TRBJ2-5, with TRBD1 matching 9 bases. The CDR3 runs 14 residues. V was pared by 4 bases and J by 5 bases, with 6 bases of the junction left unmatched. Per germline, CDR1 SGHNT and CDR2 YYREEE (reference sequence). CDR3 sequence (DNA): TGTGCCAGCAGCCAGACAGGGGGTCGGGAGACCCAGTACTTC. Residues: CASSQTGGRETQYF.

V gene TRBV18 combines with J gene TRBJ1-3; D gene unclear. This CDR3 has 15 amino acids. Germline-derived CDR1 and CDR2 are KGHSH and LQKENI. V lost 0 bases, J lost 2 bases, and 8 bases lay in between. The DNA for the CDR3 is TGTGCCAGCTCACCACCCGGAGGGACTGGAAACACCATATATTTT. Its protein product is CASSPPGGTGNTIYF.

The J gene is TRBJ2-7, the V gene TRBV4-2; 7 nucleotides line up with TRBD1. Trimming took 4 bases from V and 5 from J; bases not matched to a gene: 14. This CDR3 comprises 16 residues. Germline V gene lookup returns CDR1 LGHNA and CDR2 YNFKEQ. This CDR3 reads CASSRGLGGLADEQYF. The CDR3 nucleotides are TGTGCCAGCAGCCGCGGATTAGGGGGCCTAGCTGACGAGCAGTACTTC.

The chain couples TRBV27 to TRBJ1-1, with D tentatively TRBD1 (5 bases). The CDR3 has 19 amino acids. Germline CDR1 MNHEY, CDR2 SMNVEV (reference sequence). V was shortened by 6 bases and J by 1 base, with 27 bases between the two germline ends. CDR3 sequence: CASSGGFGDGRSWNTEAFF. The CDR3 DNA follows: TGTGCCAGCAGCGGGGGTTTCGGGGACGGACGAAGCTGGAACACTGAAGCTTTCTTT.

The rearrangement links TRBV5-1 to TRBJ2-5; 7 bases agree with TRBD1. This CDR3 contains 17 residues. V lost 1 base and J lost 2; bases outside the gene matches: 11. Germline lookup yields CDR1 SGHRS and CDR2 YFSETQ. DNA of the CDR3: TGCGCCAGCAGCTTGAAGCTGTCACAGGGGTTTCAAGAGACCCAGTACTTC. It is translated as CASSLKLSQGFQETQYF. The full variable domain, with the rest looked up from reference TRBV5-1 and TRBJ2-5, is KAGVTQTPRYLIKTRGQQVTLSCSPISGHRSVSWYQQTPGQGLQFLFEYFSETQRNKGNFPGRFSGRQFSNSRSEMNVSTLELGDSALYLCASSLKLSQGFQETQYFGPGTRLLVL.

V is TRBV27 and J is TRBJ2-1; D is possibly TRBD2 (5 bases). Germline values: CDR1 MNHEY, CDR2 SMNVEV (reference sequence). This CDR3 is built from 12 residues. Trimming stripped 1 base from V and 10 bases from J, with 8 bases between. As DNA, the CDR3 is TGTGCCAGCAGTTTATTGGCTAGCGAGCAGTTCTTC. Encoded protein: CASSLLASEQFF.

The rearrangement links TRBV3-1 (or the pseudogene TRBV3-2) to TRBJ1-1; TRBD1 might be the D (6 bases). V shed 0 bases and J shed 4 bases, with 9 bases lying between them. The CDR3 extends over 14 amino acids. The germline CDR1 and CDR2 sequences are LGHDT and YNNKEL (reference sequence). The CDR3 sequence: CASSQEGAGTEAFF. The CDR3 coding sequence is TGTGCCAGCAGCCAAGAGGGGGCAGGCACTGAAGCTTTCTTT.

The CDR3 nucleotides read TGTGCCAGCAGCGGCCTAAACAGGGGGGGAGGCTACACCTTC. Translating gives CASSGLNRGGGYTF. The gene calls are TRBV7-2 and TRBJ1-2; 8 bases agree with TRBD1. The CDR3 sequence is 14 residues long. The germline V gene encodes CDR1 SGHTA and CDR2 FQGNSA. The trim removed 5 bases at V and 8 bases at J, leaving 10 bases unmatched. Variable domain in full (rest from reference TRBV7-2 and TRBJ1-2): GAGVSQSPSNKVTEKGKDVELRCDPISGHTALYWYRQSLGQGLEFLIYFQGNSAPDKSGLPSDRFSAERTGGSVSTLTIQRTQQEDSAVYLCASSGLNRGGGYTFGSGTRLTVV.

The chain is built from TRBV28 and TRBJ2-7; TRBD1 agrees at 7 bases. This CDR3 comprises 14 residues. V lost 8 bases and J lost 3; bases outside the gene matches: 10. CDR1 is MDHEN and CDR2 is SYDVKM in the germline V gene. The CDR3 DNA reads TGTGCCAGCTATGAGGGACAGTCCTACTACGAGCAGTACTTC. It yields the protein CASYEGQSYYEQYF.

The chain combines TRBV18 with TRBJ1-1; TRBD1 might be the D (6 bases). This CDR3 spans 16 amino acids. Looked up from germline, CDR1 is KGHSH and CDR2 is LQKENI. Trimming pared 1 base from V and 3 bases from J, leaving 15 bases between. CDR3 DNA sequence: TGTGCCAGCTCACCACAAGTAACAGGGACCCACACTGAAGCTTTCTTT. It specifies CASSPQVTGTHTEAFF.

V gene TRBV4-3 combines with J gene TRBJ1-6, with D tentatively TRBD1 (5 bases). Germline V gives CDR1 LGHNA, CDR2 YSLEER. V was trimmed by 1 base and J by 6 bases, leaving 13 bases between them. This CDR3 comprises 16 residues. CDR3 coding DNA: TGCGCCAGCAGCCAAGTAACAGGCCGCCTTAATTCACCCCTCCACTTT. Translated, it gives CASSQVTGRLNSPLHF.

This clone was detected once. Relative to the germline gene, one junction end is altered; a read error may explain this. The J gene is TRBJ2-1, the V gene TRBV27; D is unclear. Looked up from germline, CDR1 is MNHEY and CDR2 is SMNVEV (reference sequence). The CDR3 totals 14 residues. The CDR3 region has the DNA TGTGCCAGCAGTTTATCTGGCTCCTCCAATGAGCAGTTCTTC. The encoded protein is CASSLSGSSNEQFF.

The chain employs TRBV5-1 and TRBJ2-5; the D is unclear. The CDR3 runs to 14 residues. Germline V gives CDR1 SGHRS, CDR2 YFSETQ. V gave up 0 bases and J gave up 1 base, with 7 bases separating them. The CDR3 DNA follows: TGCGCCAGCAGCTTGGTTAGAGGCCAAGAGACCCAGTACTTC. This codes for CASSLVRGQETQYF.

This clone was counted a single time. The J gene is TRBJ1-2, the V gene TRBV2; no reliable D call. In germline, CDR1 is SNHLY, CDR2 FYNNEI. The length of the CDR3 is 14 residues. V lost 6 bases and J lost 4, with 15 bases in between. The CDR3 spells CASRAEGEGYGYTF. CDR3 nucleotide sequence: TGTGCCAGCAGGGCGGAGGGAGAGGGCTATGGCTACACCTTC.

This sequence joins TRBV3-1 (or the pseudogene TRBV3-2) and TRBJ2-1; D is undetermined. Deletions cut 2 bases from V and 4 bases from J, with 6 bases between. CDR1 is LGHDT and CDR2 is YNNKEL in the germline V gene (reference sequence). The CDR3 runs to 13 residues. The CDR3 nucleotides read TGTGCCAGCAGCCAAAAGCTATACAATGAGCAGTTCTTC. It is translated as CASSQKLYNEQFF.

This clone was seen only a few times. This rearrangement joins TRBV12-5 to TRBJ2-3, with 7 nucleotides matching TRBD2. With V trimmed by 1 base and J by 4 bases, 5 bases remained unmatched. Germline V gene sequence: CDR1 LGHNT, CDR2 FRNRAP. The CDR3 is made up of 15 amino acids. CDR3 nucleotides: TGTGCTAGTGGTTTGGGGACTAGTTCGGCAGATACGCAGTATTTT. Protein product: CASGLGTSSADTQYF.

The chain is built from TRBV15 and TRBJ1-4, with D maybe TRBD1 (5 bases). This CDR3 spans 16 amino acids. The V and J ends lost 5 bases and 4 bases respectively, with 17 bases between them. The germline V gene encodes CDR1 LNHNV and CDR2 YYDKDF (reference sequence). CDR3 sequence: CATSGLQGGGNEKLFF. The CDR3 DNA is TGTGCCACCAGCGGCCTGCAGGGTGGCGGTAATGAAAAACTGTTTTTT.